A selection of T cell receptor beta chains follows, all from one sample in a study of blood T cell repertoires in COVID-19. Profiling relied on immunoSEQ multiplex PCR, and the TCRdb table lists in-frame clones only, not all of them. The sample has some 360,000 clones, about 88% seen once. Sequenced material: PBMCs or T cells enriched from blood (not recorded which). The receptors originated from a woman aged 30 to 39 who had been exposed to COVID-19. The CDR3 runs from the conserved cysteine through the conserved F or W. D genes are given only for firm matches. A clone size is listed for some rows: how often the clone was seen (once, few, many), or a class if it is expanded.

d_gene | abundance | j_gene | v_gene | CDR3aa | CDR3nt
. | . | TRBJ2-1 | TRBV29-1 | CSGGRASAYNEQFF | TGCAGCGGTGGGCGGGCTAGCGCCTACAATGAGCAGTTCTTC
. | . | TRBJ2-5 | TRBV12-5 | CASGLDPGQKETQYF | TGTGCTAGTGGTTTGGACCCAGGGCAAAAAGAGACCCAGTACTTC
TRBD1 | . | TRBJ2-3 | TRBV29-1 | CSVVSLDRLTDTQYF | TGCAGCGTTGTGTCCCTGGACAGGCTCACAGATACGCAGTATTTT
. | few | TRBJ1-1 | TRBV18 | CASSPDQGTNTEAFF | TGTGCCAGCTCACCAGATCAGGGGACGAACACTGAAGCTTTCTTT
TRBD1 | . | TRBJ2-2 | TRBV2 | CASSRGTGDTGELFF | TGTGCCAGCAGTCGAGGGACAGGGGACACCGGAGAGCTGTTTTTT
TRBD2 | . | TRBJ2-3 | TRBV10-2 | CASNGVAGITDTQYF | TGCGCCAGTAATGGGGTAGCGGGGATCACAGATACGCAGTATTTT
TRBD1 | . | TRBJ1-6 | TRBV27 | CASSIKQGRNSPLHF | TGTGCCAGCAGTATTAAACAGGGGAGGAATTCACCCCTCCACTTT
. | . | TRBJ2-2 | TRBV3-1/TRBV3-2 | CASSRSWGTVNTGELFF | TGTGCCAGCAGCCGCAGCTGGGGCACGGTGAACACCGGGGAGCTGTTTTTT
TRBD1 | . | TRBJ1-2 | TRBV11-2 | CASSFGGGAYGYTF | TGTGCCAGCAGCTTCGGAGGGGGCGCCTATGGCTACACCTTC
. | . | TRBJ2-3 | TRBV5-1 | CASTWGGRGANPTSTDTQYF | TGCGCCAGCACCTGGGGGGGCAGGGGCGCGAATCCAACTAGCACAGATACGCAGTATTTT
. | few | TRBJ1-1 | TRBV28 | CASSFGGRRTEAFF | TGTGCCAGCAGTTTTGGAGGGCGGAGGACTGAAGCTTTCTTT
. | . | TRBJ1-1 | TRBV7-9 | CASRPAGSENTEAFF | TGTGCCAGCAGGCCTGCCGGGAGCGAGAACACTGAAGCTTTCTTT
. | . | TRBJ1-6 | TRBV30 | CAWSGRGEWSPLHF | TGTGCCTGGAGTGGCCGTGGGGAGTGGTCACCCCTCCACTTT
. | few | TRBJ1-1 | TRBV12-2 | CASLTRSFQRGAFF | TGTGCAAGTCTTACTCGGTCCTTCCAGCGAGGGGCTTTCTTT
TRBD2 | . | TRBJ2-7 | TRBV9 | CASSVGMAVAGKYEQYF | TGTGCCAGCAGCGTAGGCATGGCGGTAGCGGGAAAGTACGAGCAGTACTTC
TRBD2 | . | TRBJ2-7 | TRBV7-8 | CASSLAGTRGSLEQYF | TGTGCCAGCAGCTTAGCCGGAACGCGGGGGAGCCTCGAGCAGTACTTC
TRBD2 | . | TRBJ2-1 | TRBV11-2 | CASSLGSASGRSYNEQFF | TGTGCCAGCAGCTTAGGGTCGGCTAGCGGGAGGTCCTACAATGAGCAGTTCTTC
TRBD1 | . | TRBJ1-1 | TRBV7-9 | CASSSLQGPTTNTEAFF | TGTGCCAGCAGCTCCCTACAGGGGCCTACTACGAACACTGAAGCTTTCTTT
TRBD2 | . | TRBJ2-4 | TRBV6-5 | CASSPMTSLNIQYF | TGTGCCAGCAGTCCAATGACTAGCTTAAACATTCAGTACTTC
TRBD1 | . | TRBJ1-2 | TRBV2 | CASSGDREYGYTF | TGTGCCAGCAGCGGGGACAGGGAATATGGCTACACCTTC
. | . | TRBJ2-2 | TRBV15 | CATSRDAPGSYTGELFF | TGTGCCACCAGCAGAGATGCCCCAGGGTCCTACACCGGGGAGCTGTTTTTT
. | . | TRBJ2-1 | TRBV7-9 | CASSLGGGNEQFF | TGTGCCAGCAGCTTAGGCGGAGGGAATGAGCAGTTCTTC
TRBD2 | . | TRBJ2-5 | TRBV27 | CASSLHLAGEQTQYF | TGTGCCAGCAGTTTGCATTTAGCGGGAGAACAGACCCAGTACTTC
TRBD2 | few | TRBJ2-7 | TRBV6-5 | CASSLEGTSAYEQYF | TGTGCCAGCAGTCTCGAAGGGACTAGCGCCTACGAGCAGTACTTC
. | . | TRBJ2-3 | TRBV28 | CASEESGGTDTQYF | TGTGCCAGCGAGGAAAGCGGAGGCACAGATACGCAGTATTTT
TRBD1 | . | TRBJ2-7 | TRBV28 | CASTAGQGEYEQYF | TGTGCCAGCACCGCGGGACAGGGGGAGTACGAGCAGTACTTC
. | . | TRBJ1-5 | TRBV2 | CAKGTDNGQPQHF | TGTGCCAAAGGAACTGACAACGGTCAGCCCCAGCATTTT
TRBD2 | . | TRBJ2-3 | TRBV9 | CASSVATEAGLAGTDTQYF | TGTGCCAGCAGCGTAGCTACGGAGGCGGGACTAGCGGGCACAGATACGCAGTATTTT
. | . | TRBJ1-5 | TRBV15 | CATSRVGVNNQPQHF | TGTGCCACCAGCAGAGTGGGAGTTAACAATCAGCCCCAGCATTTT
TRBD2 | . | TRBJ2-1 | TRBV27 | CASSLWTSGKGEQFF | TGTGCCAGCAGTCTATGGACTAGCGGGAAGGGTGAGCAGTTCTTC
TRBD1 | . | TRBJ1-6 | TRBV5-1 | CASSLAPTGTGDSPLHF | TGCGCCAGCAGCTTGGCTCCCACCGGGACAGGGGATTCACCCCTCCACTTT
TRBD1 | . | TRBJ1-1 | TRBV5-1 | CASSLGQGWEAFF | TGCGCCAGCAGCCTAGGACAGGGCTGGGAAGCTTTCTTT
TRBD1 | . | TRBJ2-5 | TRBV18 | CASSPTGGLETQYF | TGTGCCAGCTCACCGACAGGGGGCTTGGAGACCCAGTACTTC
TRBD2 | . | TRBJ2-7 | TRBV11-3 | CASSPGTNEQYF | TGTGCCAGCAGCCCCGGGACTAACGAGCAGTACTTC
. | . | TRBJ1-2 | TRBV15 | CATSRDQGRANYGYTF | TGTGCCACCAGCAGAGATCAAGGGAGAGCTAACTATGGCTACACCTTC
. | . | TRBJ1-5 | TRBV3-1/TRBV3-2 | CASSQETGSNQPQHF | TGTGCCAGCAGCCAAGAAACAGGTAGCAATCAGCCCCAGCATTTT